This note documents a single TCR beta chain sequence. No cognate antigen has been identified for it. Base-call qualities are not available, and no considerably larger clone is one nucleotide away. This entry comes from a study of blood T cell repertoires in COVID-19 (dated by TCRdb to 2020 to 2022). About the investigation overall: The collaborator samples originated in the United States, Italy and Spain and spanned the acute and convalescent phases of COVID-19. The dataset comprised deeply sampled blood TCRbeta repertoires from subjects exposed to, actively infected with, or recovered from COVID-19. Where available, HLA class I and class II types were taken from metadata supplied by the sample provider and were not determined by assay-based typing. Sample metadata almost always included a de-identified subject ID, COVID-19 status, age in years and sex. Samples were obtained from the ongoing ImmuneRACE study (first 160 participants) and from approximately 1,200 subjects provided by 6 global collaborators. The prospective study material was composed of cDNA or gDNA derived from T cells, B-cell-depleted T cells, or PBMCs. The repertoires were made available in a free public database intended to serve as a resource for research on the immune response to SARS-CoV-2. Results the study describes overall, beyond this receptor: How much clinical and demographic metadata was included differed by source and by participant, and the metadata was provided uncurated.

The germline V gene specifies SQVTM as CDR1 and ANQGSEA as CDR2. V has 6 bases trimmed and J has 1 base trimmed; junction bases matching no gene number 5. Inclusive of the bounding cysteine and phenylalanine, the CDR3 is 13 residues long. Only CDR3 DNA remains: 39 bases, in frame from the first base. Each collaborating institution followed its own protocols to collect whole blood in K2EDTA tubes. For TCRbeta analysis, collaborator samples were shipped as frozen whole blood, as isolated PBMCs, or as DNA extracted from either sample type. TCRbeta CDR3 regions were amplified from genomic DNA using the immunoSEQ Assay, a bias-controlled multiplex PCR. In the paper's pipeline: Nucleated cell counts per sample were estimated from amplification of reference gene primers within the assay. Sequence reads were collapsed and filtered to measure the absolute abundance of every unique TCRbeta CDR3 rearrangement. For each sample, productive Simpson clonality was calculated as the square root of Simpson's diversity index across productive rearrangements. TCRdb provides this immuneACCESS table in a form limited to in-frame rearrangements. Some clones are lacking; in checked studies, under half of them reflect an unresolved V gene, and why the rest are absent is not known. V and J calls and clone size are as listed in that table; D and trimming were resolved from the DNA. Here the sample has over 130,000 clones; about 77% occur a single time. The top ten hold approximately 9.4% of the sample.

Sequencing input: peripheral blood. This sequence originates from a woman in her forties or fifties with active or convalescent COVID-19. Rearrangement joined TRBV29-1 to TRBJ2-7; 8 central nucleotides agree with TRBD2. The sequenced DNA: TGCAGCGTCGCCGGGACTAGATCCTACGAGCAGTACTTC. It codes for CSVAGTRSYEQYF.